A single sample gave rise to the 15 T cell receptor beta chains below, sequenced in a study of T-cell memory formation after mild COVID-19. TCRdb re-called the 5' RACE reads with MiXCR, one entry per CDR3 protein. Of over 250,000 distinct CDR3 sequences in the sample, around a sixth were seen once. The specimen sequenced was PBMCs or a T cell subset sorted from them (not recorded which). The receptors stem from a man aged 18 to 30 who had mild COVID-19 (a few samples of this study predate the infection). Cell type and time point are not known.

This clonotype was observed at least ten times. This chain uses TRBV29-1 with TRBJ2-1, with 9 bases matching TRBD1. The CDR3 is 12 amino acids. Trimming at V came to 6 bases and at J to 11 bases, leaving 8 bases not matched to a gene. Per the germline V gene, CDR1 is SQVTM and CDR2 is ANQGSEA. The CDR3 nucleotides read TGCAGCGTACACACAGGGGGCCCCCAGCAGTTCTTC. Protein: CSVHTGGPQQFF.

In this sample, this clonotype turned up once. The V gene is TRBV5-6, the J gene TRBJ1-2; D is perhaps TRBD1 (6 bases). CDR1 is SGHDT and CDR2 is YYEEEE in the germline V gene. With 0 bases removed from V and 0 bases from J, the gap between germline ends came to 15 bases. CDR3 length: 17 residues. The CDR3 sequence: CASSLEALRGTNYGYTF. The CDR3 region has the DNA TGTGCCAGCAGCTTGGAAGCCTTGAGGGGGACTAACTATGGCTACACCTTC. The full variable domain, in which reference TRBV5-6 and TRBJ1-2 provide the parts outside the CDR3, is DAGVTQSPTHLIKTRGQQVTLRCSPKSGHDTVSWYQQALGQGPQFIFQYYEEEERQRGNFPDRFSGHQFPNYSSELNVNALLLGDSALYLCASSLEALRGTNYGYTFGSGTRLTVV.

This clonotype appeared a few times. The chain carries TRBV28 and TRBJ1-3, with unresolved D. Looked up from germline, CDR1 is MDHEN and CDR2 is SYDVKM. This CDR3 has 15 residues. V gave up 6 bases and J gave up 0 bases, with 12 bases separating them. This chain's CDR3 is CASSRDAYSGNTIYF. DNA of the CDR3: TGTGCCAGCAGCCGAGACGCGTACTCTGGAAACACCATATATTTT. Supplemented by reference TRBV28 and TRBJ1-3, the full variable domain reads DVKVTQSSRYLVKRTGEKVFLECVQDMDHENMFWYRQDPGLGLRLIYFSYDVKMKEKGDIPEGYSVSREKKERFSLILESASTNQTSMYLCASSRDAYSGNTIYFGEGSWLTVV.

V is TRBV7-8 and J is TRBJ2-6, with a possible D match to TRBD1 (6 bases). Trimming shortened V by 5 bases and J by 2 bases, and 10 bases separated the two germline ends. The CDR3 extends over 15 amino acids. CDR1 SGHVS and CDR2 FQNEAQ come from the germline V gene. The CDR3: CASSRGGTGANVLTF. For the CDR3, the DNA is TGTGCCAGCAGCCGAGGGGGTACTGGGGCCAACGTCCTGACTTTC.

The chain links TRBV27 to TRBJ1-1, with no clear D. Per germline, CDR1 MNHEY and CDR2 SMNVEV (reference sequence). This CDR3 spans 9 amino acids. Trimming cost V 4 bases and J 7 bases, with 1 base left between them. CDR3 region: CASSYEAFF. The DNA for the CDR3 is TGTGCCAGCAGTTATGAAGCTTTCTTT.

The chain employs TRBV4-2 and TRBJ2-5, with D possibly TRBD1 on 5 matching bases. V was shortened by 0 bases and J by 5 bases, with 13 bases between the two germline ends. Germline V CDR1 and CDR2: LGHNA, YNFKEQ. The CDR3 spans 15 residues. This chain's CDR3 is CASSQETARRETQYF. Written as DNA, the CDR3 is TGTGCCAGCAGCCAAGAGACAGCCCGCCGGGAGACCCAGTACTTC.

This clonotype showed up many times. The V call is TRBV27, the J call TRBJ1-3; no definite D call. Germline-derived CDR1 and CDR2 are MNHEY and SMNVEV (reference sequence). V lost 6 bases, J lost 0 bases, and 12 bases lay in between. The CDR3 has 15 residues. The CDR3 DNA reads TGTGCCAGCAGCAGATATGGTTACTCTGGAAACACCATATATTTT. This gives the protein CASSRYGYSGNTIYF.

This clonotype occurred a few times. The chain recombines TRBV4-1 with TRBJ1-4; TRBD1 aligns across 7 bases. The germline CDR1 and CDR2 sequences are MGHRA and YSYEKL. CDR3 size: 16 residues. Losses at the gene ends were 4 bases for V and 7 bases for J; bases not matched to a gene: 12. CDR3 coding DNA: TGCGCCAGCAGCCCGGGACAGTCTAATAGGGGTGAAAAACTGTTTTTT. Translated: CASSPGQSNRGEKLFF.

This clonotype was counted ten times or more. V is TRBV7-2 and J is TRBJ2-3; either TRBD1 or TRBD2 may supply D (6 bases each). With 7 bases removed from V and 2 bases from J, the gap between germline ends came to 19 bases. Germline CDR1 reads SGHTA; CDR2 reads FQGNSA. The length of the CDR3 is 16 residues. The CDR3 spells CASIPGGASFTDTQYF. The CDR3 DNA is TGTGCCAGCATTCCCGGGGGCGCCTCCTTCACAGATACGCAGTATTTT.

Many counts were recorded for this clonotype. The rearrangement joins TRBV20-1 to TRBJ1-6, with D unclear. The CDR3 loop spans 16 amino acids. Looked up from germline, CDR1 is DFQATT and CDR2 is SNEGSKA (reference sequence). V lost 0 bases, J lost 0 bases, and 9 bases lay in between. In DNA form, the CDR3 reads TGCAGTGCTAGAGATCGAGGGAGCTCCTATAATTCACCCCTCCACTTT. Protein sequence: CSARDRGSSYNSPLHF.

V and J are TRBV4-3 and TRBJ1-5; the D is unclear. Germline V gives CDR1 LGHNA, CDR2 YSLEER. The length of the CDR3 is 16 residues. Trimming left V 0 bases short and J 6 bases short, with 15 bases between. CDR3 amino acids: CASSQEATPGGQPQHF. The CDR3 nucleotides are TGCGCCAGCAGCCAAGAGGCGACCCCCGGAGGTCAGCCCCAGCATTTT.

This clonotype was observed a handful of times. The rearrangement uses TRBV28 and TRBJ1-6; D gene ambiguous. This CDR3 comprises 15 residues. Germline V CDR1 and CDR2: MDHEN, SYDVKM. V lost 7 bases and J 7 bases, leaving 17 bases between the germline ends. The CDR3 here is CASKNPTPKNSPLHF. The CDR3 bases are TGTGCCAGCAAGAACCCTACCCCAAAAAATTCACCCCTCCACTTT.

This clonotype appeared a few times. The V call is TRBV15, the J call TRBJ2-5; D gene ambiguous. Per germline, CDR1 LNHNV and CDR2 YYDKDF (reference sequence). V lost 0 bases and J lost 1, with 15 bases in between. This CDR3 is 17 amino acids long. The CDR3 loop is CATSRDPRNNFQETQYF. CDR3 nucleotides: TGTGCCACCAGCAGAGATCCCAGAAACAATTTCCAAGAGACCCAGTACTTC.

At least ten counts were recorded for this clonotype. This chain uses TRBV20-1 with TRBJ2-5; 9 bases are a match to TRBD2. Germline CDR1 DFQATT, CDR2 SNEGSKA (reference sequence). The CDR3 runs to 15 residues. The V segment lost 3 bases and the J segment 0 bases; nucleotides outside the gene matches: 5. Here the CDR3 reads CSARAASGDQETQYF. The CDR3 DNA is TGCAGTGCTAGGGCAGCTAGCGGGGACCAAGAGACCCAGTACTTC.

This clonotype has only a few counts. The CDR3 reads CASRRGASWGGTEAFF. CDR3 DNA: TGTGCCAGCAGGAGGGGGGCCTCATGGGGCGGCACTGAAGCTTTCTTT. The chain joins TRBV27 to TRBJ1-1; perhaps TRBD1 as D (6 bases). The germline V gene encodes CDR1 MNHEY and CDR2 SMNVEV (reference sequence). The CDR3 spans 16 residues. V shed 6 bases and J shed 4 bases, with 21 bases lying between them.